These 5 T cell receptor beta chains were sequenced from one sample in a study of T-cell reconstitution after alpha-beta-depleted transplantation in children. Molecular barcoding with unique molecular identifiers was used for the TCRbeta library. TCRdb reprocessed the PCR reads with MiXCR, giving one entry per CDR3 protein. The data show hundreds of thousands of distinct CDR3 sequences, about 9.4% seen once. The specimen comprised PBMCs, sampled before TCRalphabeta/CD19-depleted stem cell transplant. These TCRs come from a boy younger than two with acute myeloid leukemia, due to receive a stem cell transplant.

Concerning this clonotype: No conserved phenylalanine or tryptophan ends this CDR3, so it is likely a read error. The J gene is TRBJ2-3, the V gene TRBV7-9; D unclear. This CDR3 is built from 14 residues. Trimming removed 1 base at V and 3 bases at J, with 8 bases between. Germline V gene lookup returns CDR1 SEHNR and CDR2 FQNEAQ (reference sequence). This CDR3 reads CASSLVGRTDTQYV. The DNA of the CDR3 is TGTGCCAGCAGCTTAGTAGGCCGGACAGATACGCAGTATGTT.

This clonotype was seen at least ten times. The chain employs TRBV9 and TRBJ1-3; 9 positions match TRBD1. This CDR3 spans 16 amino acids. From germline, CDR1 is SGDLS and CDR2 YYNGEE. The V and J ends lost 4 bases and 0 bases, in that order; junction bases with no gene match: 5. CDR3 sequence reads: CASSLGQGLSGNTIYF. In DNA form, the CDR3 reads TGTGCCAGCAGCTTGGGACAGGGCCTCTCTGGAAACACCATATATTTT.

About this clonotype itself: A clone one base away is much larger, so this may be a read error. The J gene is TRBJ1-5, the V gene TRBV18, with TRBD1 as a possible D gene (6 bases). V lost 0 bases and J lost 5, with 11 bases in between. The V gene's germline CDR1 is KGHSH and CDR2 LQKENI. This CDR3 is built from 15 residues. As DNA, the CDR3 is TGTGCCAGCTCACCACCGAACAGGGCGGATCAGCCCCAGCATTTT. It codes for CASSPPNRADQPQHF.

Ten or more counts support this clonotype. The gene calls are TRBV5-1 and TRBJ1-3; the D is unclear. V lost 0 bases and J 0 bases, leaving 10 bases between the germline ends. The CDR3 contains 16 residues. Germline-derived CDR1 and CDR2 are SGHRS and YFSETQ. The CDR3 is CASSLGESLSGNTIYF. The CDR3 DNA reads TGCGCCAGCAGCTTGGGAGAGTCTCTCTCTGGAAACACCATATATTTT.

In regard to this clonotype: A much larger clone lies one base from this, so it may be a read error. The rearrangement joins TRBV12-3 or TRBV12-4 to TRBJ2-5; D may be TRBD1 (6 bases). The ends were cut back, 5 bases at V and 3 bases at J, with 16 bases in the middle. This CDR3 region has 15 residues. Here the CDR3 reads CASSARGGTEETQYF. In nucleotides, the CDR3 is TGTGCCAGCAGTGCTCGAGGGGGAACGGAAGAGACCCAGTACTTC.